This T cell receptor beta chain was observed in a study of shared clonotypes between healthy human individuals. Study information: Each donor had three CD4 naive, three CD4 memory, two CD8 naive and one CD8 memory plate.

Replicate sorted-subset PCRs were loaded with around 200 ng DNA, roughly 33,000 T cell genomes. The assay was immunoSEQ multiplex PCR, and TCRdb's table has in-frame clones only and misses some. The repertoire holds a few million clones, with 85% to 95% as singletons. Points on this clone: Its antigen is undetermined.

The CDR3 loop spans 15 amino acids. Germline CDR1 is MNHNY and CDR2 is SVGAGI (reference sequence). The ends lost 2 bases at V and 5 bases at J; junction bases unmatched: 5. Study-wide findings and caveats: Sampling involved blood alone; tissue repertoires likely differ.

The study drew its donors from healthy HIV-negative adults without recent acute infections or vaccinations. Sequenced material: naive CD4+ T cells from PBMCs. Subset indicated: CD45RA+ positively selected. The source is a man in his late teens or twenties in good health. Some clones in this sample may be carry-over from other donors' samples. The V and J genes are TRBV6-6 and TRBJ2-5; 10 positions agree with TRBD2. The CDR3 loop reads CASSYPGTSDETQYF. DNA for the CDR3: TGTGCCAGCAGTTACCCCGGGACTAGCGATGAGACCCAGTACTTC.